The 19 T cell receptor beta chains listed next were all sequenced from one sample in a study of blood T cell repertoires in COVID-19. Sequencing used immunoSEQ multiplex PCR; TCRdb keeps in-frame clones, though not all of them. The data show some 81,000 clones, about 95% seen once. Sequenced input: peripheral blood. These TCRs come from a human donor with active COVID-19. The donor label of this sample is uncertain.

The J gene is TRBJ1-1, the V gene TRBV6-5; no clear D gene. CDR3 length equals 14 residues. Looked up from germline, CDR1 is MNHEY and CDR2 is SVGAGI. V was trimmed by 6 bases and J by 2 bases, leaving 13 bases between them. Here the CDR3 reads CASRKGGSNTEAFF. Here the CDR3 DNA reads TGTGCCAGCAGAAAGGGAGGTAGTAACACTGAAGCTTTCTTT.

The gene calls are TRBV3-1 (or the pseudogene TRBV3-2) and TRBJ2-2, with 8 nucleotides matching TRBD2. Per the germline V gene, CDR1 is LGHDT and CDR2 is YNNKEL (reference sequence). This CDR3 is built from 16 residues. J was trimmed by 0 bases and V by 4 bases; bases with no gene match: 4. CDR3: CASSLQTSANTGELFF. The CDR3 DNA reads as TGTGCCAGCAGCCTTCAGACTAGCGCGAACACCGGGGAGCTGTTTTTT.

The rearrangement links TRBV18 to TRBJ1-5; D unresolved. CDR3 length: 13 amino acids. V dropped 4 bases and J dropped 5 bases, with 9 bases sitting between them. Germline values: CDR1 KGHSH, CDR2 LQKENI. The CDR3 nucleotides read TGTGCCAGCTCACGGGAGCGGGATCAGCCCCAGCATTTT. Its translation is CASSRERDQPQHF. The complete variable domain, with remaining parts taken from reference TRBV18 and TRBJ1-5, reads NAGVMQNPRHLVRRRGQEARLRCSPMKGHSHVYWYRQLPEEGLKFMVYLQKENIIDESGMPKERFSAEFPKEGPSILRIQQVVRGDSAAYFCASSRERDQPQHFGDGTRLSIL.

The V and J genes are TRBV5-4 and TRBJ1-2; D gene unclear. From germline, CDR1 is SGHNT and CDR2 YYREEE (reference sequence). The CDR3 contains 13 residues. Trimming pared 4 bases from V and 3 bases from J, leaving 10 bases between. The CDR3 spells CASSPAEDYGYTF. CDR3 nucleotide sequence: TGTGCCAGCAGCCCCGCAGAGGACTATGGCTACACCTTC.

The rearrangement uses TRBV3-1 (or the pseudogene TRBV3-2) and TRBJ1-2; a weak D match, TRBD1 (6 bases). The germline V gene encodes CDR1 LGHDT and CDR2 YNNKEL (reference sequence). The CDR3 has 13 amino acids. Trimming stripped 4 bases from V and 13 bases from J, with 19 bases between. The CDR3 spells CASSLTGRGIRTF. The CDR3 DNA reads TGTGCCAGCAGCCTGACAGGTCGGGGCATTCGCACCTTC.

The chain employs TRBV5-6 and TRBJ2-7, with 7 bases lining up with TRBD1. Germline lookup yields CDR1 SGHDT and CDR2 YYEEEE. The CDR3 spans 18 residues. The ends lost 3 bases at V and 0 bases at J; junction bases unmatched: 15. CDR3 amino acids: CASSSTYNRGSGSYEQYF. CDR3 nucleotide sequence: TGTGCCAGCAGCTCTACCTACAACAGGGGAAGCGGCTCCTACGAGCAGTACTTC.

The CDR3 DNA is TGCGCCAGCAGCTTGCGCGCTGGACAGGGCTCGAGGTCTGGGGCCAACGTCCTGACTTTC. It is translated as CASSLRAGQGSRSGANVLTF. V usage is TRBV5-1 and J usage is TRBJ2-6; TRBD1 aligns across 8 bases. The CDR3 loop spans 20 amino acids. CDR1 is SGHRS and CDR2 is YFSETQ in the germline V gene. Trimming at V came to 1 base and at J to 1 base, leaving 13 bases not matched to a gene.

This chain links TRBV18 with TRBJ2-7; 9 nucleotides line up with TRBD1. CDR3 length: 14 residues. Germline-derived CDR1 and CDR2 are KGHSH and LQKENI. V was pared by 4 bases and J by 3 bases, with 4 bases of the junction left unmatched. In nucleotides, the CDR3 is TGTGCCAGCTCACAACAGGGGGCCAGCTACGAGCAGTACTTC. It specifies CASSQQGASYEQYF.

V is TRBV2 and J is TRBJ2-5, with 8 bases that match TRBD2. V lost 2 bases and J lost 4; bases outside the gene matches: 6. Germline CDR1 reads SNHLY; CDR2 reads FYNNEI. The CDR3 consists of 15 residues. The CDR3 region is CASSERGRTPETQYF. The CDR3 DNA follows: TGTGCCAGCAGTGAACGCGGGAGGACCCCAGAGACCCAGTACTTC.

CDR3 bases: TGTGCCAGCAGGGCCGGCAGCGCCAATCAGCCCCAGCATTTT. Protein product: CASRAGSANQPQHF. The V gene is TRBV7-2, the J gene TRBJ1-5; D is ambiguous. The length of the CDR3 is 14 residues. The V and J ends lost 6 bases and 3 bases respectively, with 12 bases between them. Per the germline V gene, CDR1 is SGHTA and CDR2 is FQGNSA.

The V gene is TRBV10-3, the J gene TRBJ2-1; 10 positions match TRBD2. Germline CDR1 reads ENHRY; CDR2 reads SYGVKD. The CDR3 length is 17 residues. V shed 0 bases and J 9 bases; nucleotides not matched to a gene: 11. CDR3 loop: CAISESLPSGSVSEQFF. The CDR3 DNA sequence: TGTGCCATCAGTGAGTCGTTACCTAGCGGGAGTGTAAGTGAGCAGTTCTTC.

This sequence joins TRBV12-3 or TRBV12-4 and TRBJ1-6; D uncertain. Trimming shortened V by 5 bases and J by 7 bases, and 6 bases separated the two germline ends. The CDR3 loop spans 12 amino acids. The CDR3 DNA reads TGTGCCAGCAGTCCCACAAATTCACCCCTCCACTTT. Protein sequence: CASSPTNSPLHF.

This clone was picked up one time. V gene TRBV29-1 combines with J gene TRBJ1-3; the D is unclear. The CDR3 has 12 residues. V was clipped by 7 bases and J by 4 bases, with 11 bases between them. The germline gives CDR1 SQVTM, CDR2 ANQGSEA. CDR3 sequence (DNA): TGCAGCGCCCAGGCCATGGGAAACACCATATATTTT. Translated, it gives CSAQAMGNTIYF.

The chain joins TRBV11-2 to TRBJ2-7; D not certain. With 0 bases removed from V and 2 bases from J, the gap between germline ends came to 11 bases. Germline-derived CDR1 and CDR2 are SGHAT and FQNNGV. The CDR3 runs 15 residues. CDR3 protein: CASSLDWSLAYEQYF. CDR3 in DNA: TGTGCCAGCAGCTTAGATTGGTCATTAGCCTACGAGCAGTACTTC.

The rearrangement uses TRBV3-1 (or the pseudogene TRBV3-2) and TRBJ2-5, with 7 bases fitting TRBD2. CDR1 and CDR2 from the germline V gene are LGHDT and YNNKEL (reference sequence). Losses at the gene ends were 8 bases for V and 2 bases for J; bases not matched to a gene: 14. The CDR3 is 16 residues long. CDR3 nucleotide sequence: TGTGCCAGCTCTCTTGCTAGCGGAGCTAAACAAGAGACCCAGTACTTC. Translated: CASSLASGAKQETQYF.

The chain combines TRBV5-6 with TRBJ2-7, with 14 nucleotides matching TRBD2. Trimming at V came to 4 bases and at J to 5 bases, leaving 11 bases not matched to a gene. This CDR3 comprises 17 residues. Germline V gene lookup returns CDR1 SGHDT and CDR2 YYEEEE. CDR3 amino acids: CASSKGLAGAGSDEQYF. DNA for the CDR3: TGTGCCAGCAGCAAGGGACTAGCGGGAGCGGGATCCGACGAGCAGTACTTC.

The genes are TRBV28 and TRBJ1-1; 8 positions agree with TRBD1. V was clipped by 5 bases and J by 3 bases; unmatched bases: 2. Germline V gene lookup returns CDR1 MDHEN and CDR2 SYDVKM. The CDR3 consists of 13 residues. CDR3 region: CASSLRGHTEAFF. DNA for the CDR3: TGTGCCAGCAGTCTCAGGGGGCACACTGAAGCTTTCTTT.

The gene calls are TRBV7-9 and TRBJ1-4; 9 bases agree with TRBD1. From germline, CDR1 is SEHNR and CDR2 FQNEAQ (reference sequence). This CDR3 spans 14 amino acids. V shed 6 bases, J shed 4 bases, and the junction held 3 bases outside the gene matches. CDR3 in DNA: TGTGCCAGCAGACAGGACAGGGGTAATGAAAAACTGTTTTTT. Its translation: CASRQDRGNEKLFF. Full variable domain (rest looked up from reference TRBV7-9 and TRBJ1-4): DTGVSQNPRHKITKRGQNVTFRCDPISEHNRLYWYRQTLGQGPEFLTYFQNEAQLEKSRLLSDRFSAERPKGSFSTLEIQRTEQGDSAMYLCASRQDRGNEKLFFGSGTQLSVL.

This chain joins TRBV5-1 and TRBJ2-7; 7 bases agree with TRBD1. CDR1 and CDR2 (germline): SGHRS, YFSETQ. J was trimmed by 4 bases and V by 3 bases; bases with no gene match: 10. The CDR3 is 15 residues long. Here the CDR3 reads CASSSTGVASYEQYF. The CDR3 DNA sequence: TGCGCCAGCAGCTCAACAGGGGTCGCGTCTTACGAGCAGTACTTC.